The 17 T cell receptor beta chains below come from one sample, sequenced in a study of shared clonotypes between healthy human individuals. The data were produced by immunoSEQ multiplex PCR, yet TCRdb's version contains in-frame clones alone and is incomplete. Of about 960,000 clones in the sample, approximately 80% were seen once. The material sequenced was memory CD4+ T cells sorted from blood. Subset specified: CD45RA-negative fraction. The receptor set was obtained from a man between 18 and 35 years old in good health.

The V gene is TRBV27, the J gene TRBJ2-7; 9 bases agree with TRBD1. In germline, CDR1 is MNHEY, CDR2 SMNVEV (reference sequence). The length of the CDR3 is 15 residues. Germline trimming cut 2 bases from V and 5 bases from J; bases unmatched to any gene: 7. The CDR3 spells CASSLTTGGSNEQYF. CDR3 DNA: TGTGCCAGCAGTTTAACTACAGGGGGCTCGAACGAGCAGTACTTC.

This clone was detected a few times. This rearrangement joins TRBV29-1 to TRBJ1-2, with D tentatively TRBD1 (6 bases). Trimming removed 6 bases from V and 4 bases from J, with 12 bases in between. The CDR3 sequence is 12 residues long. CDR1 and CDR2 (germline): SQVTM, ANQGSEA. The DNA of the CDR3 is TGCAGCGTCCTCCAGACAGGCTATGGCTACACCTTC. Translation: CSVLQTGYGYTF.

This clone was observed a handful of times. A read error is possible here, since a much larger clone lies one base away. Different DNA sequences within this sample yield the same CDR3. The chain joins TRBV18 to TRBJ1-5; no firm D call. The CDR3 loop spans 13 amino acids. V shed 3 bases and J shed 1 base, with 4 bases lying between them. Germline-derived CDR1 and CDR2 are KGHSH and LQKENI. The CDR3 loop reads CASSPQSNQPQHF. CDR3 nucleotides: TGTGCCAGCTCACCTCAGAGCAATCAGCCCCAGCATTTT.

This clone occurred once. This sequence joins TRBV9 and TRBJ1-6; no firm D call. The germline V and J ends were trimmed by 0 bases and 5 bases, with 12 bases remaining between them. Germline CDR1 is SGDLS and CDR2 is YYNGEE. This CDR3 spans 16 amino acids. In DNA form, the CDR3 reads TGTGCCAGCAGCGTAGGAAGATCGGCAGATAATTCACCCCTCCACTTT. Protein product: CASSVGRSADNSPLHF.

The V and J genes are TRBV19 and TRBJ2-1, with 9 bases identical to TRBD2. The CDR3 is made up of 15 amino acids. Germline V CDR1 and CDR2: LNHDA, SQIVND (reference sequence). The V segment lost 5 bases and the J segment 3 bases; nucleotides outside the gene matches: 5. CDR3 sequence reads: CASSERGAYYNEQFF. The CDR3 DNA reads as TGTGCCAGTAGTGAGCGGGGGGCCTACTACAATGAGCAGTTCTTC.

The V and J genes are TRBV5-6 and TRBJ2-5, with D uncertain. The CDR3 covers 16 residues. Trimming removed 1 base at V and 2 bases at J, with 15 bases between. Looked up from germline, CDR1 is SGHDT and CDR2 is YYEEEE. The CDR3 region has the DNA TGTGCCAGCAGCTTGTTAAATCACAGAGAGCAAGAGACCCAGTACTTC. Translation gives CASSLLNHREQETQYF.

This clone was counted only a few times. The rearrangement uses TRBV28 and TRBJ1-6; D may be TRBD1 (5 bases). The V end was cut by 5 bases, the J end by 9 bases, with 17 bases between. This CDR3 is built from 15 residues. Germline V gene lookup returns CDR1 MDHEN and CDR2 SYDVKM. This chain's CDR3 is CASSVAGRRGSPLHF. The CDR3 DNA reads TGTGCCAGCAGTGTCGCCGGGAGAAGGGGTTCACCCCTCCACTTT.

This chain joins TRBV6-1 and TRBJ1-2; D gene unclear. The V gene lost 6 bases and the J gene lost 6 bases, with 17 bases spanning the gap. The germline V gene has CDR1 MNHNS and CDR2 SASEGT. The CDR3 runs 14 residues. The CDR3 nucleotides read TGTGCCAGCAGAATCCCGGGAATGAAGGATGGCTACACCTTC. Encoded protein: CASRIPGMKDGYTF.

The chain combines TRBV25-1 with TRBJ2-7; possibly TRBD1 or TRBD2 for D (5 bases each). V lost 8 bases to trimming and J lost 5 bases, with 22 bases between them. Germline V gene sequence: CDR1 MGHDK, CDR2 SYGVNS. The CDR3 sequence is 15 residues long. For the CDR3, the DNA is TGTGCCAGCTCCCGAGGGGCAGGGCTCTATGACGAGCAGTACTTC. Amino acids: CASSRGAGLYDEQYF.

The chain is built from TRBV5-1 and TRBJ2-1; TRBD2 agrees at 12 bases. V was pared by 4 bases and J by 9 bases, with 8 bases of the junction left unmatched. Germline V gene sequence: CDR1 SGHRS, CDR2 YFSETQ. The CDR3 length is 15 residues. CDR3 in DNA: TGCGCCAGCAGCCCCCTGACTAGCGGGAGTGGTGAGCAGTTCTTC. Its translation is CASSPLTSGSGEQFF.

The chain couples TRBV5-1 to TRBJ1-2; the D is unclear. The CDR3 runs to 17 residues. Germline CDR1 reads SGHRS; CDR2 reads YFSETQ. Trimming shortened V by 0 bases and J by 8 bases, and 23 bases separated the two germline ends. The CDR3 bases are TGCGCCAGCAGCTTGGTAGGGCAGGCTGAGGGAAGTCGAGGCTACACCTTC. It yields the protein CASSLVGQAEGSRGYTF.

This clone has only one observation. The genes are TRBV18 and TRBJ1-2, with a possible D match to TRBD1 (5 bases). Trimming left V 3 bases short and J 4 bases short, with 12 bases between. CDR3 length: 14 amino acids. The V gene's germline CDR1 is KGHSH and CDR2 LQKENI. The CDR3 region is CASSPEGVGYGYTF. The DNA for the CDR3 is TGTGCCAGCTCACCGGAAGGGGTAGGCTATGGCTACACCTTC.

The rearrangement joins TRBV6-1 to TRBJ1-3; D is possibly TRBD1 (6 bases). Per germline, CDR1 MNHNS and CDR2 SASEGT. CDR3 length equals 14 residues. V shed 8 bases and J shed 0 bases, with 11 bases lying between them. The CDR3: CASWGGGSGNTIYF. In DNA form, the CDR3 reads TGTGCCAGCTGGGGAGGGGGCTCTGGAAACACCATATATTTT.

The sample holds a few counts of this clone. The chain combines TRBV7-2 with TRBJ2-7; a possible D gene is TRBD2 (6 bases). Germline-derived CDR1 and CDR2 are SGHTA and FQGNSA. V shed 7 bases and J shed 2 bases, with 15 bases lying between them. The length of the CDR3 is 14 residues. The CDR3 DNA is TGTGCCAGCAAAGCAATGGAGGGCCCCTACGAGCAGTACTTC. Translated: CASKAMEGPYEQYF.

This clone has only one observation. DNA of the CDR3: TGCGCCAGCAGCTCCGGGACTAGCGGGATTGAGCAGTACTTC. Residues: CASSSGTSGIEQYF. The J gene is TRBJ2-7, the V gene TRBV5-1; the match to TRBD2 covers 13 bases. The CDR3 is made up of 14 amino acids. J lost 7 bases, V lost 3 bases, and 4 bases had no gene match. Looked up from germline, CDR1 is SGHRS and CDR2 is YFSETQ.

The chain couples TRBV7-2 to TRBJ1-6; possible D gene TRBD1, 5 bases. Germline loops: CDR1 SGHTA, CDR2 FQGNSA. This CDR3 comprises 16 residues. V was trimmed by 2 bases and J by 7 bases, leaving 15 bases between them. This CDR3 reads CASSLSQGYGNSPLHF. CDR3 coding DNA: TGTGCCAGCAGCTTATCCCAGGGCTATGGGAATTCACCCCTCCACTTT.

The chain has TRBV6-1 and TRBJ2-5, with no clear D. Trimming took off 6 bases at V and 4 bases at J, with 6 bases between the two ends. Germline lookup yields CDR1 MNHNS and CDR2 SASEGT. CDR3 length: 11 amino acids. This CDR3 reads CASRWGETQYF. The CDR3 region has the DNA TGTGCCAGCAGATGGGGAGAGACCCAGTACTTC.